Sequencing of this T cell receptor (beta chain) was carried out in a study of human T cells and chemical hapten exposure. Across the whole study: Patients' scalps got diphenylcyclopropenone weekly throughout the approximately 25-week study. The study patch tested 0.01% DPC on the upper back and read results at 6 days. Patients having alopecia areata, totalis or universalis were mostly female.

This clonotype has a handful of counts. This CDR3 spans 14 amino acids. V dropped 5 bases and J dropped 5; count of bases not matched to a gene: 7. The library tagged each cDNA molecule with unique molecular identifiers. MiXCR, applied by TCRdb to the RACE reads, yields one record per CDR3 protein. The sample lists around 42,000 distinct CDR3 sequences, 3% to 4% occurring once. Specified time point: patch test 2, 6 weeks after DPC sensitization. The sample's treatment: therapeutic diphenylcyclopropenone sensitization with weekly scalp DPC. This receptor was identified in a man aged 35-49 years with alopecia areata. Some clones in this sample may be carry-over from other donors' samples. Sequenced here: whole blood, sampled in connection with sensitization to the hapten diphenylcyclopropenone (DPC). J is TRBJ2-7 and V is TRBV12-3 or TRBV12-4; 9 bases agree with TRBD2. The CDR3 spells CASSPDSGSDEQYF. The CDR3 DNA is TGTGCCAGCAGTCCTGATAGCGGGAGTGACGAGCAGTACTTC.